These T cell receptor beta chains were read from a single sample in a study of cytomegalovirus exposure and HLA in healthy donors. This table comes from immunoSEQ multiplex PCR, and its TCRdb copy is limited to in-frame clones, with some not included. This sample has roughly 200,000 clones, with approximately 80% found just once. The source material was PBMCs. The source of these receptors is a woman aged 50 to 65 in good health and CMV-seronegative. Both conserved end residues are part of each CDR3.

J gene	CDR3 length	V gene	CDR3 protein
TRBJ1-1	15	TRBV28	CASSRNRVMNTEAFF
TRBJ2-7	14	TRBV2	CASTIAGGYYEQYF
TRBJ2-7	13	TRBV10-1	CASPRGGSSEQYF
TRBJ2-7	14	TRBV5-1	CASSSLRGRLEQYF
TRBJ2-5	15	TRBV9	CASSVGMAARETQYF
TRBJ1-2	18	TRBV19	CASRLEDRRLNSNYGYTF
TRBJ2-1	16	TRBV12-5	CASGLVLDSYYNEQFF
TRBJ2-7	11	TRBV28	CASSPAYEQYF
TRBJ2-1	16	TRBV10-3	CAISGVAGSSYNEQFF
TRBJ1-1	17	TRBV28	CASSLRAPQRRIFGFFF
TRBJ2-7	15	TRBV27	CASNFNGRTAYEQYF
TRBJ2-7	11	TRBV6-5	CASSDTYEQYF
TRBJ2-3	16	TRBV9	CASSVGLETGTDTQYF
TRBJ1-4	14	TRBV2	CASSERQGAEKLFF
TRBJ2-1	13	TRBV5-1	CASTRTEGNEQFF
TRBJ1-1	14	TRBV7-8	CASSNRGVIGEAFF
TRBJ2-3	15	TRBV28	CASSLSAGGPDTQYF
TRBJ1-3	17	TRBV25-1	CASSESGSGESGNTIYF
TRBJ2-2	20	TRBV10-3	CAISESRAGGLRWDTGELFF
TRBJ2-1	14	TRBV27	CASRKTGTNNEQFF
TRBJ2-3	17	TRBV4-2	CASSQTGTSGGADTQYF
TRBJ1-2	14	TRBV9	CASSAMGQNYGYTF
TRBJ1-5	13	TRBV19	CATQGQINQPQHF
TRBJ2-7	15	TRBV6-6	CASSLDRRLLNEQYF
TRBJ1-5	13	TRBV10-3	CAIRGASNQPQHF
TRBJ1-4	15	TRBV28	CASSRTGATNEKLFF
TRBJ2-7	16	TRBV27	CASSITDRARTYEQYF
TRBJ2-3	15	TRBV4-1	CASSQVLAGGNTQYF
TRBJ2-3	16	TRBV9	CASSSQGQMITDTQYF
TRBJ2-1	13	TRBV9	CASSAEQGHEQFF
TRBJ2-3	18	TRBV4-2	CASSLRGSSGRAPDTQYF
TRBJ1-4	14	TRBV29-1	CSVEGLATNEKLFF